Following are 22 T cell receptor beta chains from one sample sequenced in a study of neurological immune-mediated disorders. Described time point: longitudinal time-point 1 (baseline). TCRdb re-analysed the 5' RACE reads in MiXCR, keeping a single row per CDR3 protein. The table includes around 69,000 distinct CDR3 sequences, roughly 10% detected once. Sample: PBMCs. The receptors come from a man aged 25 to 45 in good health.

This clonotype has a count of ten or more. The chain has TRBV20-1 and TRBJ2-2; the match to TRBD2 covers 11 bases. Germline CDR1 DFQATT, CDR2 SNEGSKA (reference sequence). V trimming: 0 bases; J trimming: 0 bases; junction bases outside the gene matches: 3. The CDR3 has 17 amino acids. The chain's CDR3 is CSARETSGTANTGELFF. CDR3 nucleotide sequence: TGCAGTGCTAGAGAGACTAGCGGGACGGCGAACACCGGGGAGCTGTTTTTT.

This clonotype was picked up many times. This chain uses TRBV20-1 with TRBJ1-4; 8 bases line up with TRBD1. Germline V lookup: CDR1 DFQATT, CDR2 SNEGSKA (reference sequence). This CDR3 is built from 14 residues. V shed 3 bases and J 5 bases; nucleotides not matched to a gene: 5. In DNA, the CDR3 is TGCAGTGCTAGCGACAGGGGTAGGAATGAAAAACTGTTTTTT. Amino acid sequence: CSASDRGRNEKLFF.

This clonotype was seen many times. V usage is TRBV5-1 and J usage is TRBJ2-3, with TRBD2 matching 9 bases. Unmatched junction bases numbered 9, after V lost 0 bases and J lost 4 bases. Germline V gives CDR1 SGHRS, CDR2 YFSETQ. The CDR3 extends over 17 amino acids. The CDR3 sequence is CASSLGTGTSIPDTQYF. The DNA for the CDR3 is TGCGCCAGCAGCTTGGGGACCGGGACTAGCATCCCAGATACGCAGTATTTT.

This clonotype has at least ten counts. The chain recombines TRBV7-8 with TRBJ2-2; 9 bases match TRBD2. This CDR3 spans 19 amino acids. The ends lost 2 bases at V and 1 base at J; junction bases unmatched: 11. CDR1 is SGHVS and CDR2 is FQNEAQ in the germline V gene. The CDR3 loop reads CASSLRFSGGYGNTGELFF. The DNA of the CDR3 is TGTGCCAGCAGCTTACGGTTTAGCGGGGGCTACGGGAACACCGGGGAGCTGTTTTTT. The full variable domain, completed using reference TRBV7-8 and TRBJ2-2, is GAGVSQSPRYKVAKRGQDVALRCDPISGHVSLFWYQQALGQGPEFLTYFQNEAQLDKSGLPSDRFFAERPEGSVSTLKIQRTQQEDSAVYLCASSLRFSGGYGNTGELFFGEGSRLTVL.

CDR3 protein: CASRVVPDTDTQYF. CDR3 nucleotides: TGCGCCAGCAGAGTCGTACCGGACACAGATACGCAGTATTTT. The rearrangement links TRBV5-1 to TRBJ2-3, with D unresolved. Trimming took 5 bases from V and 2 from J, leaving 12 bases between them. The germline V gene encodes CDR1 SGHRS and CDR2 YFSETQ. The CDR3 runs 14 residues.

Worth noting for this clonotype: With a much larger clone just one base away, this may be a read error. The rearrangement links TRBV20-1 to TRBJ1-5, with TRBD1 as a possible D gene (6 bases). The germline CDR1 and CDR2 sequences are DFQATT and SNEGSKA (reference sequence). CDR3 length: 13 amino acids. The CDR3 region has the DNA TGCCCCATTTGGACAGATTCGGCTCAGCCCGAGCATTTT. This encodes CPIWTDSAQPEHF.

Many counts were recorded for this clonotype. The chain uses TRBV28 and TRBJ2-7; D is undetermined. V dropped 4 bases and J dropped 2 bases, with 6 bases sitting between them. CDR3 length: 12 residues. Germline V CDR1 and CDR2: MDHEN, SYDVKM. The CDR3 region is CASSSSTYEQYF. The CDR3 coding sequence is TGTGCCAGCAGTTCCTCGACCTACGAGCAGTACTTC. Full variable domain (rest looked up from reference TRBV28 and TRBJ2-7): DVKVTQSSRYLVKRTGEKVFLECVQDMDHENMFWYRQDPGLGLRLIYFSYDVKMKEKGDIPEGYSVSREKKERFSLILESASTNQTSMYLCASSSSTYEQYFGPGTRLTVT.

This clonotype was detected ten times or more. The genes are TRBV15 and TRBJ1-1; tentative D call: TRBD1 (5 bases). The CDR3 loop spans 14 amino acids. CDR1 and CDR2 (germline): LNHNV, YYDKDF (reference sequence). V dropped 0 bases and J dropped 6 bases, with 11 bases sitting between them. The CDR3 reads CATSREAGRAEAFF. The DNA of the CDR3 is TGTGCCACCAGCAGAGAGGCAGGGCGGGCTGAAGCTTTCTTT.

This clonotype was counted at least ten times. The rearrangement uses TRBV15 and TRBJ2-3, with TRBD2 matching 7 bases. CDR3 length: 17 residues. Per germline, CDR1 LNHNV and CDR2 YYDKDF (reference sequence). V lost 5 bases and J lost 3; bases outside the gene matches: 14. CDR3 sequence reads: CATSAGSGGLRTDTQYF. For the CDR3, the DNA is TGTGCCACCAGCGCAGGATCCGGGGGGTTGAGGACAGATACGCAGTATTTT.

This clonotype was counted ten times or more. This rearrangement joins TRBV20-1 to TRBJ2-1; 10 nucleotides match TRBD2. Trimming removed 7 bases from V and 2 bases from J; junction bases left unmatched: 8. The CDR3 sequence is 15 residues long. Looked up from germline, CDR1 is DFQATT and CDR2 is SNEGSKA (reference sequence). CDR3 nucleotide sequence: TGCAGTGTTAACCCTCTAGCGGGAGCCTACAATGAGCAGTTCTTC. It encodes CSVNPLAGAYNEQFF.

The CDR3 coding sequence is TGTGCCACCAGTAAGGGCCAAGAAGATGGACTGTTTTTT. It translates to CATSKGQEDGLFF. The chain links TRBV15 to TRBJ1-4; D ambiguous. Germline V gene sequence: CDR1 LNHNV, CDR2 YYDKDF (reference sequence). This CDR3 region has 13 residues. V gave up 6 bases and J gave up 13 bases, with 18 bases separating them. The full variable domain, with the rest looked up from reference TRBV15 and TRBJ1-4, is DAMVIQNPRYQVTQFGKPVTLSCSQTLNHNVMYWYQQKSSQAPKLLFHYYDKDFNNEADTPDNFQSRRPNTSFCFLDIRSPGLGDTAMYLCATSKGQEDGLFFGSGTQLSVL.

At least ten counts were recorded for this clonotype. The genes are TRBV10-3 and TRBJ2-7; 7 nucleotides line up with TRBD1. Germline CDR1 ENHRY, CDR2 SYGVKD. The CDR3 contains 15 residues. V lost 0 bases, J lost 4 bases, and 6 bases stayed unmatched. CDR3 loop: CAISESTGSVYEQYF. The CDR3 DNA reads as TGTGCCATCAGTGAGTCGACAGGGTCTGTGTACGAGCAGTACTTC.

In its sample, this clonotype was seen many times. V gene TRBV27 combines with J gene TRBJ2-3; 9 positions agree with TRBD2. Unmatched junction bases numbered 12, after V lost 7 bases and J lost 4 bases. Germline V gene lookup returns CDR1 MNHEY and CDR2 SMNVEV (reference sequence). There are 16 residues in the CDR3. CDR3 residues: CASTLGAGGRADTQYF. In DNA form, the CDR3 reads TGTGCCAGCACCTTGGGCGCGGGAGGGCGGGCAGATACGCAGTATTTT.

This clonotype was seen many times. The chain joins TRBV5-1 to TRBJ1-2; D is uncertain. This CDR3 region has 17 residues. Germline CDR1 reads SGHRS; CDR2 reads YFSETQ. V was shortened by 0 bases and J by 1 base, with 16 bases between the two germline ends. The CDR3, as DNA: TGCGCCAGCAGCTTGGCTGGGTACTCCACAAATAACTATGGCTACACCTTC. Protein sequence: CASSLAGYSTNNYGYTF.

This clonotype was picked up many times. DNA for the CDR3: TGTGCCAGCAGCTTTGGTTATAGCACAGATACGCAGTATTTT. Its protein product is CASSFGYSTDTQYF. This chain uses TRBV5-6 with TRBJ2-3; no definite D call. There are 14 residues in the CDR3. V was trimmed by 2 bases and J by 0 bases, leaving 7 bases between them. CDR1 SGHDT and CDR2 YYEEEE come from the germline V gene.

Worth noting for this clonotype: A much larger clone lies one base from this, so it may be a read error. This sequence joins TRBV7-8 and TRBJ2-7, with 7 bases aligning to TRBD2. This CDR3 has 15 residues. The germline gives CDR1 SGHVS, CDR2 FQNEAQ. In nucleotides, the CDR3 is TGTGCCAGAAGCTTATTGCGGGGGAGCTCCTACGAGCAGTACTTC. The encoded protein is CARSLLRGSSYEQYF.

This clonotype was seen at least ten times. The chain links TRBV28 to TRBJ2-2; possibly TRBD2 for D (5 bases). Trimming cost V 4 bases and J 1 base, with 13 bases left between them. Germline CDR1 MDHEN, CDR2 SYDVKM. The length of the CDR3 is 16 residues. The CDR3 loop is CASSSLGSQNTGELFF. The CDR3 DNA follows: TGTGCCAGCAGTTCCCTGGGGAGCCAGAACACCGGGGAGCTGTTTTTT.

This clonotype appeared many times. V usage is TRBV4-2 and J usage is TRBJ2-2; D may be TRBD1 (5 bases). Germline assignment: CDR1 LGHNA and CDR2 YNFKEQ. CDR3 length: 14 residues. Trimming shortened V by 4 bases and J by 4 bases, and 10 bases separated the two germline ends. Here the CDR3 DNA reads TGTGCCAGCAGCCGCCAGGGTCTCACCGGGGAGCTGTTTTTT. This gives the protein CASSRQGLTGELFF.

This clonotype turned up a few times. The chain combines TRBV18 with TRBJ1-3; a possible D gene is TRBD1 (6 bases). Germline assignment: CDR1 KGHSH and CDR2 LQKENI. Trimming took 5 bases from V and 1 from J, leaving 12 bases between them. The CDR3 is 15 amino acids. The CDR3 loop is CASSADSGSGNTIYF. CDR3 nucleotide sequence: TGTGCCAGCTCAGCGGACAGCGGGTCTGGAAACACCATATATTTT.

This clonotype appeared a few times. The gene calls are TRBV19 and TRBJ2-3; TRBD2 agrees at 11 bases. CDR1 LNHDA and CDR2 SQIVND come from the germline V gene (reference sequence). J gave up 0 bases and V 6 bases, and 8 bases lay outside the gene matches. This CDR3 comprises 17 residues. CDR3 residues: CASRETSGTTSTDTQYF. The CDR3 region has the DNA TGTGCCAGTAGGGAGACTAGCGGGACGACTAGCACAGATACGCAGTATTTT.

Concerning this clonotype itself: Possible read error: a much larger clone is one base away. V usage is TRBV6-1 and J usage is TRBJ1-2, with D perhaps matching TRBD1 (5 bases). The CDR3 is 16 residues long. V gave up 5 bases and J gave up 0 bases, with 16 bases separating them. Germline loops: CDR1 MNHNS, CDR2 SASEGT. The CDR3 nucleotides are TGTGCCAGCAGTAAACTCACGGGACCAGCTAACTATGGCTACACCTTC. Residues: CASSKLTGPANYGYTF.

In its sample, this clonotype was seen many times. V is TRBV5-1 and J is TRBJ2-2; maybe TRBD2 (5 bases). V lost 2 bases and J lost 0, with 8 bases in between. This CDR3 is 15 amino acids long. Germline-derived CDR1 and CDR2 are SGHRS and YFSETQ. The CDR3 is CASSFGGPNTGELFF. The CDR3 region has the DNA TGCGCCAGCAGCTTCGGAGGCCCGAACACCGGGGAGCTGTTTTTT. Together with reference TRBV5-1 and TRBJ2-2, the CDR3 gives the full variable domain: KAGVTQTPRYLIKTRGQQVTLSCSPISGHRSVSWYQQTPGQGLQFLFEYFSETQRNKGNFPGRFSGRQFSNSRSEMNVSTLELGDSALYLCASSFGGPNTGELFFGEGSRLTVL.